The 22 T cell receptor beta chains given below trace back to one sample, sequenced in a study of early T cells in non-severe SARS-CoV-2 infection. From the 5' RACE reads, TCRdb called clonotypes with MiXCR, one entry per CDR3 protein. The table shows 45,000 to 70,000 distinct CDR3 sequences, with approximately 6.2% occurring only once. Sequenced input: whole blood. The source is an adult who was a healthcare worker with PCR-confirmed SARS-CoV-2 infection or an uninfected control (not recorded which).

This clonotype was seen at least ten times. The V call is TRBV28, the J call TRBJ1-1; no clear D gene. The CDR3 runs to 13 residues. Trimming cost V 6 bases and J 1 base, with 9 bases left between them. Germline V gives CDR1 MDHEN, CDR2 SYDVKM. CDR3 region: CASRISWNTEAFF. CDR3 bases: TGTGCCAGCAGAATATCGTGGAACACTGAAGCTTTCTTT.

J is TRBJ2-1 and V is TRBV6-6; 7 nucleotides align to TRBD1. CDR3 length: 13 amino acids. Per germline, CDR1 MNHNY and CDR2 SVGAGI (reference sequence). J lost 6 bases, V lost 2 bases, and 1 base had no gene match. In nucleotides, the CDR3 is TGTGCCAGCAGTTACCGGGACAGCAATGAGCAGTTCTTC. Protein product: CASSYRDSNEQFF.

The chain carries TRBV7-9 and TRBJ1-1; possible D gene TRBD1, 6 bases. Germline V gene sequence: CDR1 SEHNR, CDR2 FQNEAQ (reference sequence). The CDR3 length is 15 residues. Trimming left V 1 base short and J 2 bases short, with 11 bases between. The CDR3 spells CASSLDHRDNTEAFF. CDR3 coding DNA: TGTGCCAGCAGCTTAGATCACAGGGACAACACTGAAGCTTTCTTT. The entire variable domain, with the rest obtained from reference TRBV7-9 and TRBJ1-1, is as follows: DTGVSQNPRHKITKRGQNVTFRCDPISEHNRLYWYRQTLGQGPEFLTYFQNEAQLEKSRLLSDRFSAERPKGSFSTLEIQRTEQGDSAMYLCASSLDHRDNTEAFFGQGTRLTVV.

In its sample, this clonotype was seen a few times. The chain uses TRBV5-4 and TRBJ2-3, with D hard to call. The CDR3 sequence is 17 residues long. The V end lost 0 bases, the J end lost 2 bases, and 16 bases lay between the germline ends. Germline V gives CDR1 SGHNT, CDR2 YYREEE (reference sequence). CDR3 in amino acids: CASSLDLSVRSTDTQYF. For the CDR3, the DNA is TGTGCCAGCAGCTTGGATTTGTCGGTGCGATCCACAGATACGCAGTATTTT.

The chain has TRBV29-1 and TRBJ2-5; TRBD2 matches 9 bases. Per germline, CDR1 SQVTM and CDR2 ANQGSEA. The CDR3 totals 13 residues. Germline trimming cut 5 bases from V and 6 bases from J; bases unmatched to any gene: 7. CDR3 DNA sequence: TGCAGCGTTCGGGCGGGGGGGCCTCAGACCCAGTACTTC. Translated, it gives CSVRAGGPQTQYF.

The genes are TRBV7-2 and TRBJ2-7, with no clear D. V dropped 2 bases and J dropped 3 bases, with 11 bases sitting between them. CDR1 and CDR2 (germline): SGHTA, FQGNSA. The CDR3 runs 14 residues. The CDR3 loop is CASSLPPPRYEQYF. CDR3 nucleotides: TGTGCCAGCAGCTTACCTCCCCCCCGCTACGAGCAGTACTTC.

The sample holds many counts of this clonotype. The rearrangement joins TRBV18 to TRBJ1-2, with 9 bases identical to TRBD1. Trimming at V came to 6 bases and at J to 2 bases, leaving 4 bases not matched to a gene. The germline gives CDR1 KGHSH, CDR2 LQKENI. CDR3 length: 14 residues. CDR3 nucleotide sequence: TGTGCCAGCTCCATTGGACAGGGGAACTATGGCTACACCTTC. This gives the protein CASSIGQGNYGYTF. The complete variable domain, with remaining parts taken from reference TRBV18 and TRBJ1-2, reads NAGVMQNPRHLVRRRGQEARLRCSPMKGHSHVYWYRQLPEEGLKFMVYLQKENIIDESGMPKERFSAEFPKEGPSILRIQQVVRGDSAAYFCASSIGQGNYGYTFGSGTRLTVV.

This clonotype has a handful of counts. DNA of the CDR3: TGTGCCAGCAGTTTGACAGGGAGGGGCACTGAAGCTTTCTTT. Protein sequence: CASSLTGRGTEAFF. The V and J genes are TRBV12-3 or TRBV12-4 and TRBJ1-1, with 7 bases matching TRBD1. V trimming: 3 bases; J trimming: 4 bases; junction bases outside the gene matches: 5. The CDR3 covers 14 residues.

This clonotype was picked up many times. The chain is built from TRBV10-1 and TRBJ1-1; D ambiguous. Germline V gene lookup returns CDR1 WNHNN and CDR2 SYGVQD (reference sequence). CDR3 size: 12 residues. V was clipped by 6 bases and J by 1 base, with 6 bases between them. The CDR3 DNA reads TGCGCCAGCAGACGTTGGAACACTGAAGCTTTCTTT. It yields the protein CASRRWNTEAFF.

This clonotype was observed at least ten times. The chain couples TRBV6-2 or TRBV6-3 to TRBJ2-7, with D maybe TRBD2 (6 bases). This CDR3 is built from 13 residues. V dropped 10 bases and J dropped 3 bases, with 16 bases sitting between them. Germline values: CDR1 MNHEY, CDR2 SVGEGT. DNA of the CDR3: TGTGCCACTCGGGACTGGAAGAACTACGAGCAGTACTTC. Translation gives CATRDWKNYEQYF.

In DNA, the CDR3 is TGTGCCACCAGCAGAGATTGGAGACAGGGAGGAGGGTATGGCTACACCTTC. Encoded protein: CATSRDWRQGGGYGYTF. The genes are TRBV15 and TRBJ1-2; 7 bases agree with TRBD1. The CDR3 runs to 17 residues. With 0 bases clipped from V and 5 bases from J, the junction kept 12 bases outside the gene matches. Germline CDR1 reads LNHNV; CDR2 reads YYDKDF (reference sequence).

This rearrangement joins TRBV4-2 to TRBJ2-2; 7 positions match TRBD2. Germline lookup yields CDR1 LGHNA and CDR2 YNFKEQ. CDR3 length equals 17 residues. Unmatched junction bases numbered 8, after V lost 3 bases and J lost 1 base. CDR3 amino acids: CASSHLGVAGNTGELFF. CDR3 nucleotides: TGTGCCAGCAGCCACTTGGGAGTAGCGGGGAACACCGGGGAGCTGTTTTTT.

In its sample, this clonotype was seen a few times. The chain is built from TRBV28 and TRBJ1-2; D ambiguous. Germline CDR1 is MDHEN and CDR2 is SYDVKM. This CDR3 spans 11 amino acids. CDR3 in amino acids: CASRRGYGYTF. CDR3 nucleotides: TGTGCAAGTCGTAGAGGCTATGGCTACACCTTC.

Written as DNA, the CDR3 is TGTGCCAGCAGCCGGCTACAGGGTCCCTATGGCTACACCTTC. Encoded protein: CASSRLQGPYGYTF. The rearrangement links TRBV3-1 to TRBJ1-2, with D possibly being TRBD1 (6 bases). Trimming stripped 4 bases from V and 4 bases from J, with 13 bases between. Germline values: CDR1 LGHDT, CDR2 YNNKEL (reference sequence). The CDR3 is made up of 14 amino acids.

This clonotype was counted between two and nine times. The chain joins TRBV11-3 to TRBJ2-7; 10 bases line up with TRBD1. The junction had 10 bases not matched to a gene; V was cut back by 0 bases and J by 2 bases. The CDR3 has 18 residues. The germline gives CDR1 SGHNT, CDR2 YENEEA. The CDR3 coding sequence is TGTGCCAGCAGCTTAGATCGGATTGGGGGACAGGGGACCTACGAGCAGTACTTC. The encoded protein is CASSLDRIGGQGTYEQYF.

The rearrangement joins TRBV7-8 to TRBJ2-7; 7 nucleotides match TRBD1. The CDR3 is 13 residues long. Losses at the gene ends were 4 bases for V and 5 bases for J; bases not matched to a gene: 5. Germline V gene lookup returns CDR1 SGHVS and CDR2 FQNEAQ. CDR3 coding DNA: TGTGCCAGCAGCTCAGTAGGGGGCCACGAGCAGTACTTC. It encodes CASSSVGGHEQYF. The variable domain in full, completed from reference TRBV7-8 and TRBJ2-7, reads GAGVSQSPRYKVAKRGQDVALRCDPISGHVSLFWYQQALGQGPEFLTYFQNEAQLDKSGLPSDRFFAERPEGSVSTLKIQRTQQEDSAVYLCASSSVGGHEQYFGPGTRLTVT.

This clonotype turned up a few times. The genes are TRBV6-5 and TRBJ2-7; D might be TRBD2 (5 bases). V dropped 6 bases and J dropped 7 bases, with 16 bases sitting between them. Germline V gene sequence: CDR1 MNHEY, CDR2 SVGAGI. This CDR3 has 13 residues. CDR3 sequence reads: CASRTTGVGEQYF. The DNA of the CDR3 is TGTGCCAGCAGGACCACCGGGGTGGGGGAGCAGTACTTC.

The sample holds many counts of this clonotype. In DNA form, the CDR3 reads TGTGCCAGCAGCCTCAGTCAGCGGACCGAAGCTTTCTTT. Its protein is CASSLSQRTEAFF. The rearrangement links TRBV7-2 to TRBJ1-1; D ambiguous. The germline CDR1 and CDR2 sequences are SGHTA and FQGNSA. Trimming shortened V by 5 bases and J by 8 bases, and 15 bases separated the two germline ends. The CDR3 totals 13 residues.

This clonotype was counted a few times. The rearrangement links TRBV4-2 to TRBJ2-7; TRBD2 matches 9 bases. This CDR3 has 15 amino acids. Germline-derived CDR1 and CDR2 are LGHNA and YNFKEQ. Germline trimming cut 0 bases from V and 0 bases from J; bases unmatched to any gene: 0. The CDR3 coding sequence is TGTGCCAGCAGCCAAGATAGCGGGAGCTCCTACGAGCAGTACTTC. The encoded protein is CASSQDSGSSYEQYF.

CDR3 sequence: CASSSQIAERNEQFF. CDR3 DNA: TGTGCCAGCAGTTCGCAAATAGCGGAGAGGAATGAGCAGTTCTTC. J is TRBJ2-1 and V is TRBV28; weak D call: TRBD2 (6 bases). V was pared by 4 bases and J by 7 bases, with 17 bases between. The CDR3 runs to 15 residues. Germline CDR1 reads MDHEN; CDR2 reads SYDVKM. The whole variable domain, remainder taken from reference TRBV28 and TRBJ2-1, is DVKVTQSSRYLVKRTGEKVFLECVQDMDHENMFWYRQDPGLGLRLIYFSYDVKMKEKGDIPEGYSVSREKKERFSLILESASTNQTSMYLCASSSQIAERNEQFFGPGTRLTVL.

This clonotype was picked up a small number of times. The chain recombines TRBV19 with TRBJ1-5; 11 bases are a match to TRBD1. This CDR3 comprises 19 residues. From germline, CDR1 is LNHDA and CDR2 SQIVND (reference sequence). V lost 7 bases and J lost 1; bases outside the gene matches: 15. The CDR3 is CASTTFRGQGELSNQPQHF. The CDR3 DNA sequence: TGTGCCAGTACCACATTCAGGGGACAGGGGGAATTAAGCAATCAGCCCCAGCATTTT. Combining the CDR3 with reference TRBV19 and TRBJ1-5 gives the whole variable domain DGGITQSPKYLFRKEGQNVTLSCEQNLNHDAMYWYRQDPGQGLRLIYYSQIVNDFQKGDIAEGYSVSREKKESFPLTVTSAQKNPTAFYLCASTTFRGQGELSNQPQHFGDGTRLSIL.

The sample holds a few counts of this clonotype. V usage is TRBV6-5 and J usage is TRBJ1-1, with D perhaps matching TRBD1 (6 bases). V was trimmed by 6 bases and J by 2 bases, leaving 16 bases between them. From germline, CDR1 is MNHEY and CDR2 SVGAGI. The CDR3 covers 15 residues. The CDR3 nucleotides read TGTGCCAGCAGCCCCTCTTCGGGGGCCAACACTGAAGCTTTCTTT. Translation: CASSPSSGANTEAFF.